The clone carrying this T cell receptor beta chain has only a few counts. Its target is unknown. This CDR3 is 18 amino acids long. Germline lookup yields CDR1 SGHVS and CDR2 FQNEAQ. V lost 8 bases, J lost 0 bases, and 12 bases stayed unmatched. An equimolar mix of two oligonucleotides served as the beta constant-region primer for TRBC1 and TRBC2. Nested alpha and beta constant-region primers with the SP2 primer drove four PCR rounds on ligated cDNA. One entry per CDR3 protein results from TCRdb running MiXCR on the UMI-ligation and nested PCR reads. The table has 150,000 or so distinct CDR3 sequences, approximately 15% seen once. This sample is drawn from a study of naive and memory T cell subsets. Study results and caveats: Diversity fell and Gini index rose from naive through CM, EM, EMRA. The power law exponent of TCR abundance differed between naive and memory cells.

This chain joins TRBV7-8 and TRBJ2-2; 10 nucleotides line up with TRBD2. The sequence came from a human donor in good health. The specimen sequenced was naive CD4+ T cells from blood. CDR3 coding DNA: TGTGCCAGCCGGAGGATCGGACTAGCGGTCCCGAACACCGGGGAGCTGTTTTTT. This codes for CASRRIGLAVPNTGELFF.